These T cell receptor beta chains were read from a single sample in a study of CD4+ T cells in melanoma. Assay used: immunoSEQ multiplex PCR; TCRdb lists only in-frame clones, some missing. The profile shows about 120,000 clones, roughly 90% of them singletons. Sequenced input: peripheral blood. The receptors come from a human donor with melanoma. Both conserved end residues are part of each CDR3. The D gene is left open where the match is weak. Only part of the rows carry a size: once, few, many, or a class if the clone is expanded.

CASSLYQEAGYTF TGTGCCAGCAGCTTATACCAGGAGGCTGGCTACACCTTC - TRBJ1-2 - TRBV7-3
CASSSGTGGNQPQHF TGTGCCAGCAGTTCTGGGACGGGGGGCAATCAGCCCCAGCATTTT - TRBJ1-5 - TRBV6-6
CASSAISGGSSYEQYF TGTGCCAGCAGCGCTATATCAGGGGGGAGCTCCTACGAGCAGTACTTC - TRBJ2-7 - TRBV5-6
CASSSTGTGDEKLFF TGTGCCAGCAGCTCGACCGGGACAGGGGATGAAAAACTGTTTTTT TRBD1 TRBJ1-4 - TRBV11-2
CASSRGVTNEKLFF TGCGCCAGCAGCCGGGGGGTAACTAATGAAAAACTGTTTTTT - TRBJ1-4 - TRBV4-3
CASRVFGVGNQPQHF TGTGCCAGCAGGGTTTTTGGGGTGGGAAATCAGCCCCAGCATTTT - TRBJ1-5 - TRBV7-2
CASSSGLAGVWDTQYF TGTGCCAGCAGCTCGGGACTAGCGGGAGTTTGGGATACGCAGTATTTT TRBD2 TRBJ2-3 - TRBV7-3
CASSQERSVYNEQFF TGCGCCAGCAGCCAAGAGAGGAGCGTATACAATGAGCAGTTCTTC - TRBJ2-1 once TRBV4-1
CASSLVVPDTQYF TGTGCCAGCAGCTTAGTCGTCCCAGATACGCAGTATTTT - TRBJ2-3 - TRBV7-2
CASSLTEGAFF TGTGCCAGCAGCTTAACAGAAGGAGCTTTCTTT - TRBJ1-1 once TRBV7-9
CASSLRGGNSAYEQYF TGTGCCAGCAGCTTACGCGGGGGGAACAGCGCCTACGAGCAGTACTTC TRBD2 TRBJ2-7 few TRBV7-2
CASSPRPSGNQPQHF TGTGCCAGTAGTCCCCGACCCTCGGGGAACCAGCCCCAGCATTTT - TRBJ1-5 - TRBV19
CASSNGTGATNEKLFF TGTGCCAGCAGCAACGGGACAGGGGCAACTAATGAAAAACTGTTTTTT - TRBJ1-4 - TRBV21-1
CASSRELQETQYF TGTGCCAGTAGTAGGGAACTCCAAGAGACCCAGTACTTC - TRBJ2-5 - TRBV19
CASTPQASEILGTDTQYF TGCGCCAGCACCCCTCAAGCCTCCGAGATTCTTGGCACAGATACGCAGTATTTT - TRBJ2-3 - TRBV5-1
CARSPTGMSNTEAFF TGTGCCAGAAGTCCGACAGGGATGAGTAACACTGAAGCTTTCTTT TRBD1 TRBJ1-1 - TRBV5-3
CASSPGAGYEQYF TGTGCCAGCTCTCCGGGGGCGGGGTACGAGCAGTACTTC - TRBJ2-7 - TRBV18
CASSTKALDSPYEQYF TGTGCCAGCAGCACTAAGGCTCTGGACAGTCCCTACGAGCAGTACTTC - TRBJ2-7 - TRBV11-3
CASSQDQGTEAFF TGTGCCAGCAGCCAAGACCAGGGGACTGAAGCTTTCTTT - TRBJ1-1 few TRBV4-2
CASSLTPARGGPNTEAFF TGTGCCAGCAGCTTAACCCCCGCAAGAGGGGGCCCGAACACTGAAGCTTTCTTT TRBD1 TRBJ1-1 - TRBV7-3
CASSLNRDDQPQHF TGTGCCAGCAGTTTAAACAGGGATGATCAGCCCCAGCATTTT - TRBJ1-5 - TRBV28
CASSLGTGAYEQYF TGTGCCAGCAGCTTAGGGACAGGGGCCTACGAGCAGTACTTC TRBD1 TRBJ2-7 - TRBV7-9
CASSLMLAQETQYF TGCGCCAGCAGCTTGATGCTAGCGCAAGAGACCCAGTACTTC - TRBJ2-5 - TRBV5-1
CASFAGTGYEQYF TGCGCCAGCTTTGCCGGGACAGGGTACGAGCAGTACTTC TRBD1 TRBJ2-7 - TRBV5-1
CASKSGTNKDTQYF TGTGCCAGCAAAAGCGGGACTAATAAAGATACGCAGTATTTT TRBD2 TRBJ2-3 - TRBV2
CASSLGGFQETQYF TGCGCCAGCAGCTTGGGGGGGTTTCAAGAGACCCAGTACTTC - TRBJ2-5 - TRBV5-1